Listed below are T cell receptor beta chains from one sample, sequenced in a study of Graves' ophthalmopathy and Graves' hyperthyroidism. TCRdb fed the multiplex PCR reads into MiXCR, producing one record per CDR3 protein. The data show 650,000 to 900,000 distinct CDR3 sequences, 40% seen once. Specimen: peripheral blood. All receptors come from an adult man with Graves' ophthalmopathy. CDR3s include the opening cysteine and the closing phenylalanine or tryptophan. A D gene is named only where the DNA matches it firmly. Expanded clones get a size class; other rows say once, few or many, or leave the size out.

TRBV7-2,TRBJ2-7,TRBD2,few,TGTGCCAGCAGCTTAGCCCACTCGACTAGCGGGAGGGCCTACGAGCAGTACTTC,CASSLAHSTSGRAYEQYF
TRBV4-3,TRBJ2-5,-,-,TGCGCCAGCAGCCAAGATCTGATGACAGGAGTGGGAGAGACCCAGTACTTC,CASSQDLMTGVGETQYF
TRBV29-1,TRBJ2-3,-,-,TGCAGCGTTGATGAGGGGTCATTCGCAGATACGCAGTATTTT,CSVDEGSFADTQYF
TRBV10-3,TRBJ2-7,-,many,TGTGCCATCAACTCCCCAGAAGTCTCCTACGAGCAGTACTTC,CAINSPEVSYEQYF
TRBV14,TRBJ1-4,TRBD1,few,TGTGCCAACAGCTCGGTCGGGACAGGGGAAAATGAAAAACTGTTTTTT,CANSSVGTGENEKLFF
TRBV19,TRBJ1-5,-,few,TGTGCCAGTAGTAGCGTGGGCAATCAGCCCCAGCATTTT,CASSSVGNQPQHF
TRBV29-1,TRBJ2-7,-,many,TGCAGCGTTGAGGGGCAATACGAGCAGTACTTC,CSVEGQYEQYF
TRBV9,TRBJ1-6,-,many,TGTGCCAGCAGCGCGTTCGGGACTAGGAATTCACCCCTCCACTTT,CASSAFGTRNSPLHF
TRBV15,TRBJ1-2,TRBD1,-,TGTGCCACCAGCAAACGGGACAGCTCCTATGGCTACACCTTC,CATSKRDSSYGYTF
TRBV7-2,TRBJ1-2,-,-,TGTGCCAGCAGTCTAAGCCATTCCTATGGCTACACCTTC,CASSLSHSYGYTF
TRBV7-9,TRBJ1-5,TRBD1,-,TGTGCCAGCAGCCTCGGAACAGGGGGCCCGATCAATCAGCCCCAGCATTTT,CASSLGTGGPINQPQHF
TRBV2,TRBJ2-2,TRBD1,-,TGTGCCAGCAGACGACAGGGCGGCGGGGAGCTGTTTTTT,CASRRQGGGELFF
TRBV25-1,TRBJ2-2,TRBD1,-,TGTGCCAGCAGCTTGAAGTGGGGGACAGACCTGTTTTTT,CASSLKWGTDLFF
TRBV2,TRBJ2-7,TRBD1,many,TGTGCCAGCAATGGGGACAGGGGCCACGAGCAGTACTTC,CASNGDRGHEQYF
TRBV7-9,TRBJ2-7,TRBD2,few,TGCGCCAGCAGCCCACGAGGGACTAGCGGGGGCCACTACGAGCAGTACTTC,CASSPRGTSGGHYEQYF
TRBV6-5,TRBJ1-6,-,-,TGTGCCAGCAGTTACGGGGGTTTTAATTCACCCCTCCACTTT,CASSYGGFNSPLHF
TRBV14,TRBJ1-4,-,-,TGTGCCAGCAGCCAAGGTTTTACAGCCTGGAATGAAAAACTGTTTTTT,CASSQGFTAWNEKLFF
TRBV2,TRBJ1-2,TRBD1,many,TGTGCCAGCAGTTGGACAGGACCCAGCTACACCTTC,CASSWTGPSYTF
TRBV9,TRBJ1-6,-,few,TGTGCCAGCAGCCAAGATACGCGGACGAATTCACCCCTCCACTTT,CASSQDTRTNSPLHF
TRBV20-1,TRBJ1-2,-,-,TGCAGTGCTAGTCGACAGACTTTATATGGCTACACCTTC,CSASRQTLYGYTF
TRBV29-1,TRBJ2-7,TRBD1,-,TGCAGCGTTGGCGGACAGGGTTTCGCCGAGCAGTACTTC,CSVGGQGFAEQYF
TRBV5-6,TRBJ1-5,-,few,TGTGCCAGCAGCTTCTCACAGATCAATCAGCCCCAGCATTTT,CASSFSQINQPQHF
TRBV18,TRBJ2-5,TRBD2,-,TGTGCCAGCTCACGACGGGGACTAGCGGGAGGGCCTATGGAGACCCAGTACTTC,CASSRRGLAGGPMETQYF
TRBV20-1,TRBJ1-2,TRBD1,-,TGCAGTGCTAGAGACGGGACAGGGGGCTACACCTTC,CSARDGTGGYTF
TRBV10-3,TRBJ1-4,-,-,TGTGCCATCAGTAGCGGAGGTGCAACTAATGAAAAACTGTTTTTT,CAISSGGATNEKLFF
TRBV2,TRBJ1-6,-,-,TGTGCCAGCACCAACCCGACAGGTCATAATTCACCCCTCCACTTT,CASTNPTGHNSPLHF
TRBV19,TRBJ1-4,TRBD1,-,TGTGCCAGTAGTCCCCGGACAGGGCTGACCGAAAAACTGTTTTTT,CASSPRTGLTEKLFF
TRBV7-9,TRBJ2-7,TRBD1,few,TGTGCCAGCAGCAGACAGGGTTCCCCCGCCTACGAGCAGTACTTC,CASSRQGSPAYEQYF
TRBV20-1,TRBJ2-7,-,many,TGCAGTGCTGGACAAGCCTACGAGCAGTACTTC,CSAGQAYEQYF
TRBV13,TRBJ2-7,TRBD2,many,TGTGCCAGCAGCTTAGCGGGAGGCCACGAGCAGTACTTC,CASSLAGGHEQYF
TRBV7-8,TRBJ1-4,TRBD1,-,TGTGCCAGCAGCCAGGGGGTCCGGGTCGCAACTAATGAAAAACTGTTTTTT,CASSQGVRVATNEKLFF